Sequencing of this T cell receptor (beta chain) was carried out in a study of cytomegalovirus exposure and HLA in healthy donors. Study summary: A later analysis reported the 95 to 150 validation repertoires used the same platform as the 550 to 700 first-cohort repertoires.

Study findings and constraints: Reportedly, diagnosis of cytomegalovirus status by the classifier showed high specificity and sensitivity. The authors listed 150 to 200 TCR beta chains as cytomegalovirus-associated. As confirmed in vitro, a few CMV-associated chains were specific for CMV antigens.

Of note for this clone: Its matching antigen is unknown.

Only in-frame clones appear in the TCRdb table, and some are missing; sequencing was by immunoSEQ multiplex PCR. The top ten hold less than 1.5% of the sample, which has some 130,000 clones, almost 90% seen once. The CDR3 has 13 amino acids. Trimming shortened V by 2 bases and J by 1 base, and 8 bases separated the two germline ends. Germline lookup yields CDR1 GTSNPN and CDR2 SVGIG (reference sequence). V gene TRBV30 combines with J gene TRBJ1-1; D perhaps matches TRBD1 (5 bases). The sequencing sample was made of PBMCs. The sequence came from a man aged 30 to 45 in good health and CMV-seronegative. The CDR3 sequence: CAWSSGANTEAFF. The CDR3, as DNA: TGTGCCTGGAGTAGCGGGGCGAACACTGAAGCTTTCTTT.